This entry lists 2 T cell receptor beta chains sequenced from one sample in a study of CD8 T cells in ankylosing spondylitis. Study conclusions and caveats: Typical of ankylosing spondylitis blood, it appeared, was a TCR beta motif of several highly homologous variants.

No antigens are known for them. TCRdb processed the 5' RACE reads anew with MiXCR; each CDR3 protein has one entry. The sample includes hundreds of thousands of distinct CDR3 sequences, approximately 11% of them seen just once. Material: blood, either unsorted or a sorted T cell fraction (not recorded which). Every receptor here comes from a male donor with ankylosing spondylitis.

The rearrangement links TRBV5-1 to TRBJ1-1; possible D gene TRBD1, 5 bases. The V end lost 4 bases, the J end lost 0 bases, and 13 bases lay between the germline ends. This CDR3 spans 15 amino acids. Germline CDR1 SGHRS, CDR2 YFSETQ. CDR3 sequence (DNA): TGCGCCAGCAGCCCTGGGGGACCGTTGAACACTGAAGCTTTCTTT. It encodes CASSPGGPLNTEAFF.

This clonotype has only a few counts. The chain carries TRBV20-1 and TRBJ1-4; 8 bases are shared with TRBD1. Germline V gives CDR1 DFQATT, CDR2 SNEGSKA (reference sequence). CDR3 length: 15 residues. Germline trimming cut 1 base from V and 7 bases from J; bases unmatched to any gene: 8. This CDR3 is CSARGVTGEGEKLFF. CDR3 sequence (DNA): TGCAGTGCTAGAGGGGTGACAGGGGAAGGTGAAAAACTGTTTTTT.